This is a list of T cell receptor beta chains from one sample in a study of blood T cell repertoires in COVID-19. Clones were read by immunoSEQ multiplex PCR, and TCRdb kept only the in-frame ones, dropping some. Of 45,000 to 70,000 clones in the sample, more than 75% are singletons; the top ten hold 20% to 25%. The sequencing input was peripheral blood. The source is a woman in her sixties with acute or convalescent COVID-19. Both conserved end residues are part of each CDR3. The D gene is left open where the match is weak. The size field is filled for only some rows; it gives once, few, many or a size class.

CDR3: CASSHPRGQGDNSPLHF; DNA: TGTGCCAGCAGCCACCCTCGGGGACAGGGAGATAATTCACCCCTCCACTTT; J: TRBJ1-6; length: 17; V: TRBV4-2; size: NA; D: TRBD1
CDR3: CASSSYNLGGYTF; DNA: TGTGCCAGCAGCTCTTATAACTTGGGCGGCTACACCTTC; J: TRBJ1-2; length: 13; V: TRBV7-2; size: NA; D: NA
CDR3: CASSTGGGLDTQYF; DNA: TGCGCCAGCAGTACAGGCGGGGGGTTGGATACGCAGTATTTT; J: TRBJ2-3; length: 14; V: TRBV5-1; size: NA; D: TRBD2
CDR3: CSVEVVGGSYEQYF; DNA: TGCAGCGTTGAAGTAGTAGGGGGATCCTACGAGCAGTACTTC; J: TRBJ2-7; length: 14; V: TRBV29-1; size: NA; D: NA
CDR3: CASSDRGCLNTEAFF; DNA: TGTGCCAGCAGCGACAGGGGCTGTTTGAACACTGAAGCTTTCTTT; J: TRBJ1-1; length: 15; V: TRBV21-1; size: few; D: NA
CDR3: CASSPTGGSSPLHF; DNA: TGTGCCAGCTCTCCGACAGGGGGCAGTTCACCCCTCCACTTT; J: TRBJ1-6; length: 14; V: TRBV18; size: NA; D: TRBD1
CDR3: CASSPVGGVGQPQHF; DNA: TGTGCCAGTAGCCCCGTGGGAGGGGTCGGGCAGCCCCAGCATTTT; J: TRBJ1-5; length: 15; V: TRBV19; size: NA; D: NA
CDR3: CASSLALGQGTYEQYF; DNA: TGTGCCAGCAGCTTGGCCTTGGGACAGGGTACCTACGAGCAGTACTTC; J: TRBJ2-7; length: 16; V: TRBV11-1; size: NA; D: TRBD1
CDR3: CARHKVGTLGLAGSTDTQYF; DNA: TGTGCCAGACACAAAGTCGGGACCCTGGGACTAGCGGGGAGCACAGATACGCAGTATTTT; J: TRBJ2-3; length: 20; V: TRBV5-3; size: NA; D: TRBD2
CDR3: CASSPEVDNEQFF; DNA: TGTGCCAGCTCACCGGAGGTTGACAATGAGCAGTTCTTC; J: TRBJ2-1; length: 13; V: TRBV18; size: NA; D: NA
CDR3: CATSTLAPDFSSGNTIYF; DNA: TGTGCCACCAGCACTCTCGCCCCCGACTTTAGCTCTGGAAACACCATATATTTT; J: TRBJ1-3; length: 18; V: TRBV15; size: NA; D: NA
CDR3: CASSLYRGRDTEAFF; DNA: TGTGCCAGCAGCTTATACCGGGGTAGGGACACTGAAGCTTTCTTT; J: TRBJ1-1; length: 15; V: TRBV11-2; size: NA; D: NA
CDR3: CAWNLGANEQFF; DNA: TGTGCCTGGAACCTCGGAGCGAATGAGCAGTTCTTC; J: TRBJ2-1; length: 12; V: TRBV30; size: NA; D: NA